The present entry profiles one TCR beta chain with its context. Antigen unknown. The data belong to a study of shared clonotypes between healthy human individuals. Study-wide results and caveats: Few donors limited the genetic and exposure-history diversity represented.

Per the original data handling: ImmunoSEQ supplied junction-only sequences lacking quality scores, so filtering was different. The repertoire was sequenced with immunoSEQ multiplex PCR; TCRdb's copy has only in-frame clones and lacks some. V and J calls and clone size are copied from that table; D and trimming were computed from the DNA. This sample has about 2.3 million clones, with approximately 93% found just once. The split of CD4+ cells yielded CD45RA+ naive and CD45RA-negative memory subsets. Sequences were obtained from naive CD4+ T cells from PBMCs. This sample's subset: CD45RA+ positively selected. This sequence originates from a man younger than 30 in good health. Some clones in this sample may be carry-over from other donors' samples.

CDR3 sequence: CASRLGQGTEAFF. The CDR3 DNA sequence: TGTGCCAGTAGGCTAGGACAGGGGACTGAAGCTTTCTTT. The J gene is TRBJ1-1, the V gene TRBV19, with 9 bases identical to TRBD1. Trimming removed 6 bases from V and 5 bases from J; junction bases left unmatched: 4. The CDR3 contains 13 residues. Germline values: CDR1 LNHDA, CDR2 SQIVND (reference sequence).